The sequence of this T cell receptor (beta chain) was determined in a study of beta chain features in type 1 diabetes. Trimming at V came to 5 bases and at J to 10 bases, leaving 7 bases not matched to a gene. The CDR3 runs to 14 residues. Germline values: CDR1 SEHNR, CDR2 FQNEAQ (reference sequence). This clone was seen more than once but under ten times. Its target is unknown. In the same sample, other DNA sequences code for this CDR3. Study-level points and caveats: Among patients with Type 1 diabetes, TCRB CDR3s were moderately but significantly shorter in every one of the four CD4+ subsets.

The study reverse transcribed the entire isolated RNA, so it sequenced expressed TCRB transcripts. Libraries were prepared by immunoSEQ multiplex PCR; TCRdb keeps only in-frame clonotypes and omits some of them. Of just under 150,000 clones listed, approximately 13% are singletons. V and J are TRBV7-9 and TRBJ1-6, with 8 bases that match TRBD1. Sequencing used central memory CD4+ T cells from blood. This receptor was identified in a young man with type 1 diabetes. CDR3 sequence reads: CASSEQGEGSPLHF. The CDR3 DNA follows: TGTGCCAGCAGCGAACAGGGGGAGGGGTCACCCCTCCACTTT.